The sequence of this T cell receptor (beta chain) was determined in a study of HIV-infected patients and healthy controls. Reverse transcription used around 500 ng RNA and constant-region primers for alpha and beta. Each of the alpha and beta chains got its own library through chain-specific third strand synthesis with indices. TCRdb called the 5' RACE reads again in MiXCR, with one record for every CDR3 protein. The table includes about 4,600 distinct CDR3 sequences, around 6% detected once. Antiretroviral therapy had run roughly three months, about 14 weeks, before follow-up blood collection. The repertoire came from unfractionated whole blood and reflected all unsorted peripheral T cells. V shed 4 bases and J 8 bases; nucleotides not matched to a gene: 5. The CDR3 spans 15 residues. CDR1 and CDR2 from the germline V gene are KGHDR and SFDVKD. This clonotype is deemed medium-sized. Its cognate antigen is unknown.

Study results and limitations: Treated samples reflected only about three months of therapy, arguably too short to observe immune reconstitution.

This receptor was obtained from an adult with HIV infection. The genes are TRBV24-1 and TRBJ2-1; 12 nucleotides agree with TRBD2. Sequenced material: blood, taken during antiretroviral therapy. The CDR3 sequence is CATSDLGLAGDEQFF. The CDR3, as DNA: TGTGCCACCAGTGACCTGGGACTAGCGGGCGATGAGCAGTTCTTC.